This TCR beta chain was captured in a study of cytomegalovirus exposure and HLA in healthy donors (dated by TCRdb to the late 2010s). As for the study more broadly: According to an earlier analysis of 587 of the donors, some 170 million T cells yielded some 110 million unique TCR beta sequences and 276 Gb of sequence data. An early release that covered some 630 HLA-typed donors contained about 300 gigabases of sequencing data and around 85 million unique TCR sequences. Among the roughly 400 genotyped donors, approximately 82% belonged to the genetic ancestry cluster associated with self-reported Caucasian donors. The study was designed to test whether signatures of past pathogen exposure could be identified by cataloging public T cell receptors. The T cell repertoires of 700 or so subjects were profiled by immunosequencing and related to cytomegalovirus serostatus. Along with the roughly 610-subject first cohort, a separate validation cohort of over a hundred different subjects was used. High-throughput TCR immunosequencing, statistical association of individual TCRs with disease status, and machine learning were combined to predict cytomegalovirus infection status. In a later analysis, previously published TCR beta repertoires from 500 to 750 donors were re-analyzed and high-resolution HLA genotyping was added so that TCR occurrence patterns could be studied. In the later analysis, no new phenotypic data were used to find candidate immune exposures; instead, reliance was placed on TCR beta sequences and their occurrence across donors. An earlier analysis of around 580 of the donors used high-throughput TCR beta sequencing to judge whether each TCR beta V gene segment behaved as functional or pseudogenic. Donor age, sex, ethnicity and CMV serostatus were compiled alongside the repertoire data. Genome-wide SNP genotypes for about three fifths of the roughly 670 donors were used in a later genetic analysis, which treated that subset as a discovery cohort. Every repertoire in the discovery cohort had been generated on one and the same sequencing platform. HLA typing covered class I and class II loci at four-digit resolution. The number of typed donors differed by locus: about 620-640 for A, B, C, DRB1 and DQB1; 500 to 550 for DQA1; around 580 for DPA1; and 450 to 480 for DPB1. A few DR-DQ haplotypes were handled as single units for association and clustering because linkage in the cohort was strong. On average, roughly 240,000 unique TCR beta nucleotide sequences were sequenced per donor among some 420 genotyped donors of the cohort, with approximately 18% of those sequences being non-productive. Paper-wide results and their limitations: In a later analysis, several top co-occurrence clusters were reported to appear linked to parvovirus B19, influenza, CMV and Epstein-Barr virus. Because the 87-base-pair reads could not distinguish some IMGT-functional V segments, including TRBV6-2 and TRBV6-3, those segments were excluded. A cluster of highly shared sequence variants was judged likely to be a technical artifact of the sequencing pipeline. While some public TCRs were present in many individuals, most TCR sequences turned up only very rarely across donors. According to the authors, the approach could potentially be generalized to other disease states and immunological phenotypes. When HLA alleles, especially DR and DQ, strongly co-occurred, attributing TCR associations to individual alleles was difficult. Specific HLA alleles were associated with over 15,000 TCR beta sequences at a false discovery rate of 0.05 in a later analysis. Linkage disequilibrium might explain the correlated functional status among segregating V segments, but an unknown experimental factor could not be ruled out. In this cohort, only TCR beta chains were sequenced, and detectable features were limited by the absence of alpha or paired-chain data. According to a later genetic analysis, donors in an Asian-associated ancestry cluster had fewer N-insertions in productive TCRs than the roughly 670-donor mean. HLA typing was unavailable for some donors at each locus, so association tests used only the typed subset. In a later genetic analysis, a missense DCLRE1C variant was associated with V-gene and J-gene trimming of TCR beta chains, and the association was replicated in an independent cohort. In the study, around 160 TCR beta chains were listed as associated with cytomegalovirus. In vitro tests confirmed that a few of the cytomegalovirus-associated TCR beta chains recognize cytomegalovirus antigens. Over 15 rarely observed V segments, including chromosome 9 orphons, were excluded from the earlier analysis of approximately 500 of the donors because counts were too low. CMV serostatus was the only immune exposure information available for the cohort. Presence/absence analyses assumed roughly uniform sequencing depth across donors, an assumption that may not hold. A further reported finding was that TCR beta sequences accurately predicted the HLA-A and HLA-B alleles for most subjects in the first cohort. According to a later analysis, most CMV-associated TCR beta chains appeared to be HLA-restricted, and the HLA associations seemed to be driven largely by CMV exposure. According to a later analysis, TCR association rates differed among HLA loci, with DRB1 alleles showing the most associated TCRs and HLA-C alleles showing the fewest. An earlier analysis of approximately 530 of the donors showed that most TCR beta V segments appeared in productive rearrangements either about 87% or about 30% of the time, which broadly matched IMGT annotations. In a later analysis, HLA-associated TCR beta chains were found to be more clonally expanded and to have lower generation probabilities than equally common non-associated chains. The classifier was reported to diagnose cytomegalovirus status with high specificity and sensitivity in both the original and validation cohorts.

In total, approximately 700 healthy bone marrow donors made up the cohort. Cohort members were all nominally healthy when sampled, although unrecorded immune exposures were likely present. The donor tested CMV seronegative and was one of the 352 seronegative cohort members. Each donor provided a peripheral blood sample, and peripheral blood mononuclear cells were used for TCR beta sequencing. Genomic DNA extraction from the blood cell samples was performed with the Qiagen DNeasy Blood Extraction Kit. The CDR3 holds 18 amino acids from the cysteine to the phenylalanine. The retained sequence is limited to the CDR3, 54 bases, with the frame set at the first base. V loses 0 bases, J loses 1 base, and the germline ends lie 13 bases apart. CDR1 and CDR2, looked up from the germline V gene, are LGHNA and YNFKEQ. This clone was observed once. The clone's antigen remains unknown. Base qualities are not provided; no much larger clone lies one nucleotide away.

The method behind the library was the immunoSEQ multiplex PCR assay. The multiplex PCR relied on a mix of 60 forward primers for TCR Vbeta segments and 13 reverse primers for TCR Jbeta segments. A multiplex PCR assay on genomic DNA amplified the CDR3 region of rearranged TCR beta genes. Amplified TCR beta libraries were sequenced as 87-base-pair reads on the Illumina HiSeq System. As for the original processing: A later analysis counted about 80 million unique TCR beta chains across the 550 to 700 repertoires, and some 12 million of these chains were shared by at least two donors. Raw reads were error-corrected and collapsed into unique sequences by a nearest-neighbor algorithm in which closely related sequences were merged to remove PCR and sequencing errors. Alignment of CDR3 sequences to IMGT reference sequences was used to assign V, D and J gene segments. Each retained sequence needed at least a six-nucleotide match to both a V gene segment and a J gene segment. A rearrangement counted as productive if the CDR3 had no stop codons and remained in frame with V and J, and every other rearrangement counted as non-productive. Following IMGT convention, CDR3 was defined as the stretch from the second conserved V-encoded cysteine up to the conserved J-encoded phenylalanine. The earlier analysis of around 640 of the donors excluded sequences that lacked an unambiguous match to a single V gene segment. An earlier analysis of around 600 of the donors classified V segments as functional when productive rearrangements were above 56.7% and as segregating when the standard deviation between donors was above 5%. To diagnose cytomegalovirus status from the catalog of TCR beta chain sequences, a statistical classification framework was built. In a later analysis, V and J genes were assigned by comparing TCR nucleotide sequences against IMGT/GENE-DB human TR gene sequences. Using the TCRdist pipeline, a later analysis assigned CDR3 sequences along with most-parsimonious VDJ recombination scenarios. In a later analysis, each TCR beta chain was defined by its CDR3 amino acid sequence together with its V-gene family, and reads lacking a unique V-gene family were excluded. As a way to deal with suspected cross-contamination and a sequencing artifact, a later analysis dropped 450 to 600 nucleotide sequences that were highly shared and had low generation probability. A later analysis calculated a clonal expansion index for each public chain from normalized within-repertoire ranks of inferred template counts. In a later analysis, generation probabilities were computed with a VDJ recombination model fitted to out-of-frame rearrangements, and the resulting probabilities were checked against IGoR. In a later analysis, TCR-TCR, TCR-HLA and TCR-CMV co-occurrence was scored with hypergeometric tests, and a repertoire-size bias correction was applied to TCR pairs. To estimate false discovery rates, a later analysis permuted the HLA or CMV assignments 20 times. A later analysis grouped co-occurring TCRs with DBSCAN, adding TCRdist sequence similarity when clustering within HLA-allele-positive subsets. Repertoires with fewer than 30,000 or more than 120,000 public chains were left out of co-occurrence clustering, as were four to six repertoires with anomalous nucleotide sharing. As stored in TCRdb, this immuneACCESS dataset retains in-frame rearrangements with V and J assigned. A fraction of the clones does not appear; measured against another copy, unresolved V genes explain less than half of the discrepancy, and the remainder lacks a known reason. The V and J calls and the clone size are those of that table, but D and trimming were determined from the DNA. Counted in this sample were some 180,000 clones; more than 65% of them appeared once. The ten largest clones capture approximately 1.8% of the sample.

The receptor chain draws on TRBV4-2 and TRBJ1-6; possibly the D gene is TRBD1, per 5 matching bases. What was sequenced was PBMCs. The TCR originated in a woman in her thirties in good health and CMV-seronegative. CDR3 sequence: CASSQDKLRGSYNSPLHF. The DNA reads TGTGCCAGCAGCCAAGATAAGCTCCGGGGGTCCTATAATTCACCCCTCCACTTT.